The 11 T cell receptor beta chains below come from one sample, sequenced in a study of tumor-infiltrating lymphocytes in primary liver carcinoma. Extraction also yielded germline DNA, while blood RNA was obtained from unsorted whole blood. Production of TCR beta cDNA used 400 to 600 ng total RNA together with a constant-region primer. The TCR beta library was amplified through three nested multiplex PCR rounds in a modified ARM-PCR procedure. Researchers ran the first two PCR rounds for roughly 11 cycles each with TRBV1-TRBV30 forward primers and a C-beta reverse primer. TCRdb reprocessed the multiplex PCR reads via MiXCR and lists one record per CDR3 protein. The top ten clones hold 65% to 80% of a sample with around 170,000 distinct CDR3 sequences, about 55% of them seen once. Sequencing input: peripheral blood. Receptors originate from a man aged 40-50 years with primary liver carcinoma and hepatitis B virus infection.

For this clonotype: As the CDR3 is not closed by the conserved phenylalanine or tryptophan, this likely results from a read error. This chain links TRBV11-1 with TRBJ2-2; either TRBD1 or TRBD2 may fit D (5 bases each). Germline CDR1 and CDR2: SGHAT and FQDESV (reference sequence). This CDR3 is 16 amino acids long. Here the CDR3 reads CASRFRDGSNSGELFS. CDR3 DNA: TGTGCCAGCAGGTTCCGGGACGGATCGAACAGCGGGGAGCTGTTTTCT.

V usage is TRBV10-2 and J usage is TRBJ2-7; 8 bases align to TRBD2. CDR1 is WSHSY, CDR2 SAAADI, per germline. This CDR3 region has 17 residues. After removal of 4 bases from V and 3 bases from J, the junction contained 14 bases not matched to a gene. The CDR3 loop is CASSGVTGTSFSYEQYF. CDR3 in DNA: TGCGCCAGCAGTGGGGTCACAGGGACTAGTTTTAGCTACGAGCAGTACTTC.

The chain has TRBV30 and TRBJ2-7; perhaps TRBD1 as D (6 bases). Trimming took 4 bases from V and 0 from J, leaving 10 bases between them. The length of the CDR3 is 13 residues. Germline CDR1 is GTSNPN and CDR2 is SVGIG (reference sequence). CDR3 residues: CAWTKGVSYEQYF. DNA for the CDR3: TGTGCCTGGACCAAGGGGGTCTCCTACGAGCAGTACTTC.

There are a few counts of this clonotype. CDR3 amino acids: CASRSHGTISEKLFF. The CDR3 DNA sequence: TGTGCCAGCCGCTCCCACGGGACGATAAGTGAAAAACTGTTTTTT. The gene calls are TRBV12-3 or TRBV12-4 and TRBJ1-4; D might be TRBD1 (5 bases). CDR3 length equals 15 residues. Trimming took 8 bases from V and 7 from J, leaving 20 bases between them.

To note about this clonotype: A much more abundant neighbour one base away suggests this may be a read error. This chain connects TRBV29-1 to TRBJ1-1; no reliable D call. CDR3 length: 12 residues. Germline V gene lookup returns CDR1 SQVTM and CDR2 ANQGSEA. The CDR3 reads CSVTFTNTDAFF. The CDR3 DNA reads TGCAGCGTTACTTTCACCAACACTGATGCTTTCTTT.

This chain joins TRBV10-3 and TRBJ2-3; maybe TRBD2 (5 bases). CDR3 length: 19 amino acids. V lost 0 bases, J lost 0 bases, and 19 bases lay in between. CDR1 ENHRY and CDR2 SYGVKD come from the germline V gene. The CDR3 nucleotides are TGTGCCATCAGTGAGTCGCTGGATACGGCTAGCAGGAGCACAGATACGCAGTATTTT. Protein: CAISESLDTASRSTDTQYF.

About this clonotype itself: At one end, the junction sequence differs from germline, possibly due to a read error. The V gene is TRBV11-2, the J gene TRBJ2-1; D is unresolved. The CDR3 extends over 16 amino acids. Germline V CDR1 and CDR2: SGHAT, FQNNGV. CDR3 sequence: CTSSPKLEGLYNEQFF. The CDR3, as DNA: TGTACCAGCAGCCCCAAGTTGGAAGGCTTGTACAATGAGCAGTTCTTC.

This clonotype has a handful of counts. The chain recombines TRBV6-1 with TRBJ1-5, with 7 bases fitting TRBD1. In germline, CDR1 is MNHNS, CDR2 SASEGT. V shed 4 bases, J shed 2 bases, and the junction held 8 bases outside the gene matches. The CDR3 totals 16 residues. The CDR3 here is CASSAMGQGGNQPQHF. As DNA, the CDR3 is TGTGCCAGCAGTGCTATGGGGCAGGGGGGCAATCAGCCCCAGCATTTT.

In this sample, this clonotype turned up a few times. A clone one base away is much larger, so this may be a read error. The chain carries TRBV11-2 and TRBJ1-6, with D uncertain. CDR1 is SGHAT and CDR2 is FQNNGV in the germline V gene. This CDR3 is 13 amino acids long. In DNA, the CDR3 is TGTGTCAGCAGCTTGATCCATAATTCACCCCTCCACTTT. It codes for CVSSLIHNSPLHF.

The chain carries TRBV6-1 and TRBJ2-5; a weak D match, TRBD1 (5 bases). This CDR3 comprises 15 residues. Trimming took off 5 bases at V and 2 bases at J, with 15 bases between the two ends. Germline CDR1 MNHNS, CDR2 SASEGT. The CDR3 protein is CASSLRQFPQETQYF. In DNA form, the CDR3 reads TGTGCCAGCAGTTTGCGACAGTTTCCTCAAGAGACCCAGTACTTC.

This clonotype came up a few times. This chain joins TRBV28 and TRBJ1-1; 7 bases line up with TRBD1. The CDR3 is 13 residues long. V lost 1 base and J lost 11; bases outside the gene matches: 7. CDR1 and CDR2 from the germline V gene are MDHEN and SYDVKM. The CDR3 coding sequence is TGTGCCAGCAGTTTATCCCAAACAGGGGCGGCTTTCTTT. Protein product: CASSLSQTGAAFF.